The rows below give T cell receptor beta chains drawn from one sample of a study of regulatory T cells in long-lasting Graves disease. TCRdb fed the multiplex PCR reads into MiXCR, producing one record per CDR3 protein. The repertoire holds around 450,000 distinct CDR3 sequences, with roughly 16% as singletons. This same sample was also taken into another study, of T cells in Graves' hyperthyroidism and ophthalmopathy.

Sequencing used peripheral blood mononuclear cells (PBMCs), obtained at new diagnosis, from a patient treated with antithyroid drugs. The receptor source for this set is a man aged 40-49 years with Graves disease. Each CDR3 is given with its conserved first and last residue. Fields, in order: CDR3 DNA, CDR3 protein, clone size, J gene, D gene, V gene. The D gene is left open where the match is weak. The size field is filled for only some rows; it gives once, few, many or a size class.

TGCAGCGTTGACAGGGGGACGGGGAACACTGAAGCTTTCTTT,CSVDRGTGNTEAFF,-,TRBJ1-1,TRBD1,TRBV29-1
TGTGCCAGCAGCAGTATAGGGGACGAGCAGTACTTC,CASSSIGDEQYF,many,TRBJ2-7,-,TRBV12-3/TRBV12-4
TGTGCCAGCAGTGATTTCGGTCGAGCGGGTAGCACAGATACGCAGTATTTT,CASSDFGRAGSTDTQYF,many,TRBJ2-3,-,TRBV2
TGTGCCAACCGTGGGCTAGCGGGAGGTCCCGGGGAGCTGTTTTTT,CANRGLAGGPGELFF,-,TRBJ2-2,TRBD2,TRBV6-4
TGTGCCAGCAAAGAACTAGCGGGAGGGCTGTACAATGAGCAGTTCTTC,CASKELAGGLYNEQFF,many,TRBJ2-1,TRBD2,TRBV12-3/TRBV12-4
TGTGCCAGCAGAAATAGCGGGAGGCTAAGCACCGGGGAGCTGTTTTTT,CASRNSGRLSTGELFF,many,TRBJ2-2,TRBD2,TRBV6-1
TGCGCCAGCAGTGATAGGTCCGGGGGGAACCAGCCCCAGCATTTT,CASSDRSGGNQPQHF,few,TRBJ1-5,-,TRBV10-2
TGTGCCAGTAGTCCCGGGACAGGGGGTCTTCGGACCGGGGAGCTGTTTTTT,CASSPGTGGLRTGELFF,-,TRBJ2-2,TRBD1,TRBV19
TGCGCCAGCAGCTTGGGGACTAGCGGGAGGAACTACAATGAGCAGTTCTTC,CASSLGTSGRNYNEQFF,many,TRBJ2-1,TRBD2,TRBV5-1
TGTGCCAGCAGTTACGCCCCCTTTGTTCAGCCCCAGCATTTT,CASSYAPFVQPQHF,many,TRBJ1-5,-,TRBV6-5
TGTGCCAGCAGCACGCAAAGCCCGAACTCTGGAAACACCATATATTTT,CASSTQSPNSGNTIYF,few,TRBJ1-3,-,TRBV27
TGTGCCAGTAGCAAACCGACAGGGGGGAATCAAGAGACCCAGTACTTC,CASSKPTGGNQETQYF,few,TRBJ2-5,TRBD1,TRBV19
TGTGCCAGCAGAACTAGCGGGAGAATAGATACGCAGTATTTT,CASRTSGRIDTQYF,-,TRBJ2-3,TRBD2,TRBV27
TGTGCCAGCAACCCGAGGGCAGGGTCCTACAATGAGCAGTTCTTC,CASNPRAGSYNEQFF,many,TRBJ2-1,-,TRBV28
TGTGCCAGCTCATCGGATGGGACAGGGGGCTCCTCGGAGACCCAGTACTTC,CASSSDGTGGSSETQYF,-,TRBJ2-5,TRBD1,TRBV18
TGTGCCAGCAGCTCACCACTTGGACGCACAGATACGCAGTATTTT,CASSSPLGRTDTQYF,many,TRBJ2-3,-,TRBV13
TGCAGTGCCGTCAGGGTAGGGGCAAACGAGCAGTACTTC,CSAVRVGANEQYF,-,TRBJ2-7,-,TRBV20-1
TGTGCCAGCAGTTTAAGAGGGAGGGGGAATACGCAGTATTTT,CASSLRGRGNTQYF,many,TRBJ2-3,-,TRBV27
TGTGCCACCGCCCCGAACTCTGGGGCCAACGTCCTGACTTTC,CATAPNSGANVLTF,-,TRBJ2-6,-,TRBV24-1
TGTGCCACCAGTGATTCCTCACAGGGGGACAATTCACCCCTCCACTTT,CATSDSSQGDNSPLHF,-,TRBJ1-6,TRBD1,TRBV24-1
TGTGCCAGCAGCTTCGGGACAGGGTTTGGTGAAGCTTTCTTT,CASSFGTGFGEAFF,-,TRBJ1-1,TRBD1,TRBV11-2
TGTGCCAGCTCACCAACGGCGGAGGGCCTTTGGGCTTTCTTT,CASSPTAEGLWAFF,many,TRBJ1-1,-,TRBV18
TGTGCCAGCAGCCCACCCCTACTTAGTGAACGCTACAATGAGCAGTTCTTC,CASSPPLLSERYNEQFF,many,TRBJ2-1,-,TRBV12-3/TRBV12-4
TGTGCCAGCAGTGAAGCAAGGGGGGCTCTAAACACTGAAGCTCTCTTT,CASSEARGALNTEALF,once,TRBJ1-1,-,TRBV6-1
TGTGCCAGCAGTTTAGATTCCCCCGGGGGAAGGACCGGGGAGCTGTTTTTT,CASSLDSPGGRTGELFF,few,TRBJ2-2,-,TRBV12-3/TRBV12-4
TGTGCCAGCAGCTTTCTCCTTACCTACGAGCAGTACTTC,CASSFLLTYEQYF,few,TRBJ2-7,-,TRBV5-5
TGCAGCGTTCAAAGATCGGGGGAGCAGTACTTC,CSVQRSGEQYF,few,TRBJ2-7,-,TRBV29-1
TGTGCCAGCTCACCACCCCGAGACAGGGGTTCAGATACGCAGTATTTT,CASSPPRDRGSDTQYF,few,TRBJ2-3,TRBD1,TRBV18
TGTGCCAGCAGCCTTGGCAGGGGGCTTGAAGCTTTCTTT,CASSLGRGLEAFF,-,TRBJ1-1,TRBD1,TRBV28
TGTGCCAGCAGGAGGGACAGGGGATCAGATACGCAGTATTTT,CASRRDRGSDTQYF,many,TRBJ2-3,TRBD1,TRBV2
TGCGCCAGCAGCCGAGGGGGGGTGGGCAATCAGCCCCAGCATTTT,CASSRGGVGNQPQHF,few,TRBJ1-5,-,TRBV5-1
TGCAGCGTTGTAGGCACCATGGAGGGACAGGGCTACAATGAGCAGTTCTTC,CSVVGTMEGQGYNEQFF,few,TRBJ2-1,TRBD1,TRBV29-1
TGTGCCAGCAGCCGACAACCGGGCGGGCAGTACTTC,CASSRQPGGQYF,few,TRBJ2-7,-,TRBV3-1
TGCAGCGTTGAACAAGGAGAGACCCAGTACTTC,CSVEQGETQYF,-,TRBJ2-5,-,TRBV29-1
TGTGCCAGCAGCGCCGGACAGGCCGGCGAGACCCAGTACTTC,CASSAGQAGETQYF,-,TRBJ2-5,TRBD1,TRBV12-3/TRBV12-4
TGCAGCGTGTTAGGGGCCTCCTACAATGAGCAGTTCTTC,CSVLGASYNEQFF,few,TRBJ2-1,-,TRBV29-1
TGTGCCAGCAGCCAAGCTGAGAGTAACTATGGCTACACCTTC,CASSQAESNYGYTF,many,TRBJ1-2,-,TRBV3-1
TGCGCCAGCAGCTTCGGACAGGGAAGCGCCTATGGCTACACCTTC,CASSFGQGSAYGYTF,many,TRBJ1-2,TRBD1,TRBV5-1